The 28 T cell receptor beta chains given below trace back to one sample, sequenced in a study of CD8 T cells in Susac syndrome. RNA was extracted with the RNeasy kit, and a quantity of about 0.45 to 1 ug was reverse transcribed using random hexamers. TCRdb re-called the immunoSEQ multiplex PCR reads with MiXCR, one entry per CDR3 protein. Among about 400,000 distinct CDR3 sequences, around 85% were seen once, and the ten largest hold 0.09% to 0.15%. What was sequenced was CD8+ T cells from PBMCs. The source is a human donor with multiple sclerosis.

This chain joins TRBV7-9 and TRBJ2-7; 11 nucleotides line up with TRBD1. Germline V gives CDR1 SEHNR, CDR2 FQNEAQ (reference sequence). This CDR3 comprises 15 residues. The V gene end was trimmed by 5 bases and the J gene end by 4 bases; junction bases not matched to a gene: 7. The CDR3 is CASSLGTGGQYEQYF. CDR3 in DNA: TGTGCCAGCAGCCTAGGGACAGGGGGACAATACGAGCAGTACTTC.

The genes are TRBV6-5 and TRBJ2-7; 7 nucleotides line up with TRBD1. The trim removed 2 bases at V and 0 bases at J, leaving 4 bases unmatched. This CDR3 is 15 amino acids long. Germline loops: CDR1 MNHEY, CDR2 SVGAGI. The CDR3 DNA follows: TGTGCCAGCAGTTACCCGGGACAGAACTCCTACGAGCAGTACTTC. This encodes CASSYPGQNSYEQYF.

This clonotype was detected once. The genes are TRBV28 and TRBJ1-5, with 10 bases matching TRBD1. The CDR3 spans 17 residues. Germline CDR1 MDHEN, CDR2 SYDVKM. V dropped 7 bases and J dropped 9; count of bases not matched to a gene: 18. The CDR3 DNA reads TGTGCCAGCACCCTTCCGTCCGGGACAGGGGATTTGTGGCCCCAGCATTTT. Its translation is CASTLPSGTGDLWPQHF.

This clonotype was seen only once. V and J are TRBV18 and TRBJ2-7; tentative D call: TRBD2 (6 bases). The CDR3 has 18 residues. The ends were cut back, 0 bases at V and 2 bases at J, with 20 bases in the middle. Germline CDR1 is KGHSH and CDR2 is LQKENI. CDR3 protein: CASSPPVDGREFTYEQYF. Written as DNA, the CDR3 is TGTGCCAGCTCACCACCTGTTGACGGACGGGAGTTTACCTACGAGCAGTACTTC.

This sequence joins TRBV12-5 and TRBJ2-7; possible D gene TRBD2, 5 bases. The CDR3 consists of 13 residues. Germline lookup yields CDR1 LGHNT and CDR2 FRNRAP. The germline V and J ends were trimmed by 6 bases and 6 bases, with 15 bases remaining between them. Here the CDR3 reads CASGPGPEGEQYF. In nucleotides, the CDR3 is TGTGCTAGTGGCCCGGGCCCCGAGGGCGAGCAGTACTTC. Drawing the rest from reference TRBV12-5 and TRBJ2-7, the complete variable domain is DARVTQTPRHKVTEMGQEVTMRCQPILGHNTVFWYRQTMMQGLELLAYFRNRAPLDDSGMPKDRFSAEMPDATLATLKIQPSEPRDSAVYFCASGPGPEGEQYFGPGTRLTVT.

The V gene is TRBV6-4, the J gene TRBJ1-4, with a possible D match to TRBD1 (5 bases). Germline V gene lookup returns CDR1 MRHNA and CDR2 SNTAGT. This CDR3 has 14 residues. V lost 1 base, J lost 10 bases, and 13 bases lay in between. CDR3 in DNA: TGTGCCAGCAGTGACTACTACGATGGGGGAAAACTGTTTTTT. It codes for CASSDYYDGGKLFF.

J is TRBJ2-7 and V is TRBV27; perhaps D is TRBD1 or TRBD2 (5 bases each). Trimming took off 6 bases at V and 7 bases at J, with 19 bases between the two ends. The germline gives CDR1 MNHEY, CDR2 SMNVEV (reference sequence). The length of the CDR3 is 14 residues. The CDR3 DNA reads TGTGCCAGCAGCCACCCGGGACCACAAGGGGAGCAGTACTTC. This translates into CASSHPGPQGEQYF.

This clonotype was observed a few times. The V gene is TRBV18, the J gene TRBJ2-7; TRBD1 might be the D (5 bases). Looked up from germline, CDR1 is KGHSH and CDR2 is LQKENI. The CDR3 is 13 amino acids. The V end lost 5 bases, the J end lost 3 bases, and 11 bases lay between the germline ends. The CDR3 loop is CASSAGADYEQYF. The DNA of the CDR3 is TGTGCCAGCTCAGCTGGGGCGGACTACGAGCAGTACTTC.

This chain uses TRBV6-5 with TRBJ1-1, with 10 positions matching TRBD1. V shed 5 bases, J shed 5 bases, and the junction held 8 bases outside the gene matches. This CDR3 spans 15 amino acids. CDR1 is MNHEY, CDR2 SVGAGI, per germline. This CDR3 reads CASSGPTGGSTEAFF. CDR3 bases: TGTGCCAGCAGTGGGCCGACAGGGGGCTCGACTGAAGCTTTCTTT.

The V call is TRBV7-9, the J call TRBJ2-1; 9 positions agree with TRBD2. The CDR3 extends over 19 amino acids. Germline V lookup: CDR1 SEHNR, CDR2 FQNEAQ (reference sequence). V gave up 5 bases and J gave up 0 bases; unmatched junction bases: 14. The CDR3: CASSRRGLARDSSYNEQFF. CDR3 DNA sequence: TGTGCCAGCAGCCGACGAGGACTAGCGCGGGATAGCTCCTACAATGAGCAGTTCTTC.

The CDR3 DNA sequence: TGTGCCACCTCGGGGGACGGCGACTACGAGCAGTACTTC. Translated: CATSGDGDYEQYF. The V and J genes are TRBV7-2 and TRBJ2-7, with D perhaps matching TRBD2 (6 bases). CDR3 length equals 13 residues. The germline V and J ends were trimmed by 10 bases and 3 bases, with 16 bases remaining between them. Germline CDR1 and CDR2: SGHTA and FQGNSA.

This clonotype was found a few times. The chain joins TRBV13 to TRBJ2-7; 11 positions agree with TRBD1. V shed 3 bases and J 3 bases; nucleotides not matched to a gene: 4. From germline, CDR1 is PRHDT and CDR2 FYEKMQ (reference sequence). This CDR3 comprises 15 residues. CDR3 residues: CASSLSGTGGYEQYF. CDR3 sequence (DNA): TGTGCCAGCAGCTTGTCCGGGACAGGGGGCTACGAGCAGTACTTC.

This clonotype has only a few counts. This chain links TRBV25-1 with TRBJ2-3, with 8 bases lining up with TRBD2. The CDR3 has 15 amino acids. Germline CDR1 reads MGHDK; CDR2 reads SYGVNS. Trimming removed 4 bases from V and 5 bases from J; junction bases left unmatched: 8. In DNA form, the CDR3 reads TGTGCCAGCAGTGGCCGGCGGGGGGAAAAAGATACGCAGTATTTT. Translation: CASSGRRGEKDTQYF.

The genes are TRBV19 and TRBJ1-1; no firm D call. V lost 5 bases and J 2 bases, leaving 15 bases between the germline ends. The germline V gene has CDR1 LNHDA and CDR2 SQIVND (reference sequence). The CDR3 is 15 amino acids. The CDR3 DNA is TGTGCCAGTAGTCCCTGGGTAGAGGGAAACACTGAAGCTTTCTTT. Encoded protein: CASSPWVEGNTEAFF.

This chain joins TRBV4-1 and TRBJ1-1, with 7 bases matching TRBD1. Unmatched junction bases numbered 6, after V lost 5 bases and J lost 0 bases. The CDR3 runs 15 residues. Germline V gives CDR1 MGHRA, CDR2 YSYEKL. As DNA, the CDR3 is TGCGCCAGCAGCGCCTATCAGGGGGTGAACACTGAAGCTTTCTTT. Translation: CASSAYQGVNTEAFF.

V and J are TRBV30 and TRBJ2-2; no firm D call. Trimming removed 4 bases from V and 3 bases from J, with 6 bases in between. The V gene's germline CDR1 is GTSNPN and CDR2 SVGIG (reference sequence). The CDR3 totals 12 residues. Written as DNA, the CDR3 is TGTGCCTGGAACGGGTACACCGGGGAGCTGTTTTTT. Its translation is CAWNGYTGELFF.

This rearrangement joins TRBV7-2 to TRBJ2-3; 14 bases match TRBD2. CDR1 is SGHTA and CDR2 is FQGNSA in the germline V gene. The trim removed 0 bases at V and 1 base at J, leaving 6 bases unmatched. The CDR3 consists of 19 residues. The CDR3 DNA follows: TGTGCCAGCAGCTTAGCCACGGGGACTAGCGGGGGAGGCACAGATACGCAGTATTTT. The encoded protein is CASSLATGTSGGGTDTQYF. The full variable domain, completed using reference TRBV7-2 and TRBJ2-3, is GAGVSQSPSNKVTEKGKDVELRCDPISGHTALYWYRQSLGQGLEFLIYFQGNSAPDKSGLPSDRFSAERTGGSVSTLTIQRTQQEDSAVYLCASSLATGTSGGGTDTQYFGPGTRLTVL.

V usage is TRBV6-1 and J usage is TRBJ2-7; D is unresolved. The CDR3 extends over 11 amino acids. V was clipped by 7 bases and J by 2 bases, with 6 bases between them. Germline CDR1 and CDR2: MNHNS and SASEGT. The CDR3: CASTGPYEQYF. CDR3 bases: TGTGCCAGCACAGGCCCCTACGAGCAGTACTTC.

The chain employs TRBV19 and TRBJ2-3; perhaps TRBD2 as D (5 bases). The CDR3 runs 15 residues. Germline loops: CDR1 LNHDA, CDR2 SQIVND (reference sequence). Between the trimmed V and J ends, which lost 3 bases and 2 bases, there was a span of 12 bases. CDR3 DNA sequence: TGTGCCAGTAGTATCCTCTCGGGAATCACAGATACGCAGTATTTT. This encodes CASSILSGITDTQYF.

This clonotype was observed once. V and J are TRBV19 and TRBJ2-1, with 9 positions matching TRBD2. The junction had 12 bases not matched to a gene; V was cut back by 3 bases and J by 0 bases. In germline, CDR1 is LNHDA, CDR2 SQIVND (reference sequence). The CDR3 has 19 amino acids. This chain's CDR3 is CASSILPASGKSSYNEQFF. CDR3 coding DNA: TGTGCCAGTAGTATTCTTCCGGCTAGCGGGAAAAGCTCCTACAATGAGCAGTTCTTC. Variable domain in full (rest from reference TRBV19 and TRBJ2-1): DGGITQSPKYLFRKEGQNVTLSCEQNLNHDAMYWYRQDPGQGLRLIYYSQIVNDFQKGDIAEGYSVSREKKESFPLTVTSAQKNPTAFYLCASSILPASGKSSYNEQFFGPGTRLTVL.

The rearrangement joins TRBV5-1 to TRBJ2-7; D may be TRBD2 (6 bases). Trimming stripped 0 bases from V and 6 bases from J, with 19 bases between. Germline lookup yields CDR1 SGHRS and CDR2 YFSETQ. The CDR3 covers 16 residues. The CDR3 region has the DNA TGCGCCAGCAGCTTGGAGCCGGGACTTCAGGCTACCGAGCAGTACTTC. This gives the protein CASSLEPGLQATEQYF.

V usage is TRBV11-2 and J usage is TRBJ1-1, with 12 bases fitting TRBD1. CDR3 length: 15 amino acids. V shed 5 bases and J 5 bases; nucleotides not matched to a gene: 6. Per germline, CDR1 SGHAT and CDR2 FQNNGV. This CDR3 is CASSARDRGPTEAFF. CDR3 sequence (DNA): TGTGCCAGCAGCGCAAGGGACAGGGGGCCAACTGAAGCTTTCTTT.

The genes are TRBV4-1 and TRBJ2-6; D gene ambiguous. With 0 bases removed from V and 1 base from J, the gap between germline ends came to 7 bases. Per germline, CDR1 MGHRA and CDR2 YSYEKL. The CDR3 runs 16 residues. CDR3 bases: TGCGCCAGCAGCCAAGATGTAGTGTCTGGGGCCAACGTCCTGACTTTC. Amino acids: CASSQDVVSGANVLTF.

V gene TRBV30 combines with J gene TRBJ1-2; D gene unclear. The CDR3 has 13 amino acids. The germline V gene has CDR1 GTSNPN and CDR2 SVGIG (reference sequence). The germline V and J ends were trimmed by 1 base and 7 bases, with 13 bases remaining between them. The CDR3 protein is CAWSDRKSLGYTF. The CDR3 coding sequence is TGTGCCTGGAGTGACAGAAAAAGTCTTGGCTACACCTTC.

J is TRBJ2-7 and V is TRBV21-1; TRBD1, the table's D call, was not compared with the DNA. TRBV21-1 counts as a pseudogene. This CDR3 is built from 13 residues. CDR3 protein: CASRGTYSYEQYF. CDR3 in DNA: TGTGCCAGCAGGGGGACCTACTCCTACGAGCAGTACTTC.

The rearrangement uses TRBV6-1 and TRBJ2-1; 9 bases are a match to TRBD1. V lost 6 bases to trimming and J lost 2 bases; unmatched junction nucleotides: 8. Germline assignment: CDR1 MNHNS and CDR2 SASEGT. The CDR3 covers 16 residues. CDR3: CASSTAQGAPYNEQFF. The CDR3 DNA is TGTGCCAGCAGCACGGCACAGGGGGCACCCTACAATGAGCAGTTCTTC.

This chain links TRBV11-3 with TRBJ2-2, with D unclear. The CDR3 totals 14 residues. V lost 3 bases and J lost 1, with 6 bases in between. Germline V gene lookup returns CDR1 SGHNT and CDR2 YENEEA. The CDR3 DNA is TGTGCCAGCAGCTTTTACAGGAACACCGGGGAGCTGTTTTTT. It is translated as CASSFYRNTGELFF.

The chain combines TRBV30 with TRBJ2-7; a possible D gene is TRBD1 (6 bases). In germline, CDR1 is GTSNPN, CDR2 SVGIG (reference sequence). Trimming cost V 3 bases and J 4 bases, with 10 bases left between them. The CDR3 length is 12 residues. CDR3 protein: CAWRGRGYEQYF. The CDR3 DNA follows: TGTGCCTGGAGAGGCAGGGGTTACGAGCAGTACTTC.